Below, 5 T cell receptor beta chains from the same sample are listed, as sequenced in a study of shared clonotypes between healthy human individuals. Only in-frame clones appear in the TCRdb table, and some are missing; sequencing was by immunoSEQ multiplex PCR. Of roughly 1,000,000 clones in the sample, 78% were seen once. The sample consisted of memory CD4+ T cells from PBMCs. The subset here: CD45RA-negative fraction. All receptors derive from a man between 18 and 29 years old in good health. Some clones in this sample may be carry-over from other donors' samples.

This rearrangement joins TRBV7-9 to TRBJ1-6; D unresolved. Trimming took off 0 bases at V and 11 bases at J, with 8 bases between the two ends. The germline gives CDR1 SEHNR, CDR2 FQNEAQ (reference sequence). The CDR3 is 13 amino acids. CDR3 sequence: CASSLAEVTPLHF. CDR3 nucleotides: TGTGCCAGCAGCTTAGCGGAGGTTACACCCCTCCACTTT.

The rearrangement uses TRBV28 and TRBJ1-5; D gene uncertain. Per the germline V gene, CDR1 is MDHEN and CDR2 is SYDVKM. V was clipped by 8 bases and J by 5 bases, with 19 bases between them. This CDR3 comprises 15 residues. The CDR3 loop is CASFPLAERDQPQHF. In DNA, the CDR3 is TGTGCCAGCTTCCCTTTGGCAGAGAGAGATCAGCCCCAGCATTTT.

This sequence joins TRBV2 and TRBJ2-5; D call uncertain. The length of the CDR3 is 12 residues. Trimming took off 2 bases at V and 2 bases at J, with 3 bases between the two ends. CDR1 is SNHLY, CDR2 FYNNEI, per germline. The CDR3 nucleotides read TGTGCCAGCAGTGAAAATCAAGAGACCCAGTACTTC. Translation: CASSENQETQYF.

This clone showed up just once. The DNA for the CDR3 is TGTGCCTGGAGCGAGACTATTAATGAGCAGTTCTTC. Translating gives CAWSETINEQFF. The V and J genes are TRBV30 and TRBJ2-1, with D possibly matching TRBD2 (5 bases). V lost 3 bases and J 7 bases, leaving 10 bases between the germline ends. This CDR3 contains 12 residues. Per the germline V gene, CDR1 is GTSNPN and CDR2 is SVGIG (reference sequence).

The V and J genes are TRBV7-3 and TRBJ1-5, with D hard to call. The CDR3 is 15 amino acids. Trimming stripped 5 bases from V and 1 base from J, with 12 bases between. Germline V gene lookup returns CDR1 SGHTA and CDR2 FQGTGA. For the CDR3, the DNA is TGTGCCAGCAGCCAAGGACGGCTAAGCAATCAGCCCCAGCATTTT. This translates into CASSQGRLSNQPQHF. The variable domain in full, completed from reference TRBV7-3 and TRBJ1-5, reads GAGVSQTPSNKVTEKGKYVELRCDPISGHTALYWYRQSLGQGPEFLIYFQGTGAADDSGLPNDRFFAVRPEGSVSTLKIQRTERGDSAVYLCASSQGRLSNQPQHFGDGTRLSIL.